This entry concerns a single T cell receptor (beta chain). Its antigen is unidentified. V was clipped by 0 bases and J by 5 bases, with 12 bases between them. CDR1 is KGHDR, CDR2 SFDVKD, per germline. The CDR3 runs to 16 residues. The sample comes from a study of T cell responses to AZD1222 COVID-19 vaccine. Study outcomes and limitations: At 160-218 and 743-854, vaccine-associated CD4 TCRs were dominant, and they spanned spike.

The protocol was immunoSEQ multiplex PCR, while the TCRdb copy is restricted to in-frame clones and leaves out a portion. The sample includes 150,000 or so clones, roughly 92% of them seen just once. Sequenced material: peripheral blood, taken 28 days after the second AZD1222 dose. This chain joins TRBV24-1 and TRBJ2-2; D might be TRBD1 or TRBD2, each matching 6 bases. The TCR originated in an adult who received the AZD1222 COVID-19 vaccine. The CDR3 DNA sequence: TGTGCCACCAGTGATTTGCGGCAGGGGAGGACCGGGGAGCTGTTTTTT. As protein: CATSDLRQGRTGELFF.